The TCR beta chain under discussion was sequenced for a study of cytotoxic CD8 clonotypes in ibrutinib-treated CLL. The repertoire was sequenced with immunoSEQ multiplex PCR; TCRdb's copy has only in-frame clones and lacks some. The sample has more than 300,000 clones; just under 80% are singletons. The CDR3 totals 16 residues. V lost 0 bases, J lost 6 bases, and 9 bases stayed unmatched. Looked up from germline, CDR1 is LNHNV and CDR2 is YYDKDF (reference sequence). The chain carries TRBV15 and TRBJ2-7, with 9 bases that match TRBD1. Material: PBMCs, obtained before ibrutinib treatment. The sequence was collected from a human donor with chronic lymphocytic leukemia. This CDR3 reads CATSRDRPGTGSEQYF. DNA for the CDR3: TGTGCCACCAGCAGAGATCGCCCCGGGACAGGGAGCGAGCAGTACTTC.